This paragraph covers one T cell receptor beta chain sequence. As originally analysed: Amplifying reference gene primers gave estimates of nucleated cell counts. The table came from immunoSEQ multiplex PCR; TCRdb's copy has only in-frame clones and leaves some out. V, J and clone size derive from that table, while D and trimming were established from the DNA sequence. Among 150,000 to 200,000 clones listed, roughly 80% were seen once. The entry originates in a study of blood T cell repertoires in COVID-19. Whole-study context: Nucleic acid was either cDNA or gDNA, and it came from T cells, B-cell-depleted T cells, or PBMCs.

The CDR3 is 15 amino acids. Trimming cost V 6 bases and J 12 bases; bases outside gene matches: 14. Per germline, CDR1 LGHDT and CDR2 YNNKEL (reference sequence). The Seattle patients, enrolled during active infection, were followed longitudinally. The rearrangement joins TRBV3-1 (or the pseudogene TRBV3-2) to TRBJ1-6; 7 positions agree with TRBD1. The TCR was taken from a woman in her sixties or seventies with COVID-19, enrolled during active disease. Sequences were obtained from peripheral blood. CDR3: CASSSDRTGLGPLHF. As DNA, the CDR3 is TGTGCCAGCAGTTCGGACAGGACAGGTTTGGGACCCCTCCACTTT.